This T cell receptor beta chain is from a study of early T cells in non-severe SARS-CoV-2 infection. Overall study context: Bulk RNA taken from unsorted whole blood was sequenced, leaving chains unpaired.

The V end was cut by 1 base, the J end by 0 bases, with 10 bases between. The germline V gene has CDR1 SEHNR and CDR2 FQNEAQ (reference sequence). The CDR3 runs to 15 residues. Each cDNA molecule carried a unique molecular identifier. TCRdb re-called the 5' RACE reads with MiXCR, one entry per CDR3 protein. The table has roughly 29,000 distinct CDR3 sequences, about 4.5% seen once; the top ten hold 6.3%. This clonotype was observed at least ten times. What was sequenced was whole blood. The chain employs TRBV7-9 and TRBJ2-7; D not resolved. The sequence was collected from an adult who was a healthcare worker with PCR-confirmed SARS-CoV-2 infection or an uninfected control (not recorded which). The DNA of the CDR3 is TGTGCCAGCAGCTTAGTCCGCGGTAGCTCCTACGAGCAGTACTTC. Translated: CASSLVRGSSYEQYF.